This T cell receptor (beta chain) comes out of a study of CD8+ T cells in alopecia areata. The table lists this clone with many counts. The genes and germline here are from mouse. The read terminates 4 residues before the CDR3 end, so the remaining end is supplied by the germline J gene. Germline V CDR1 and CDR2: NNHNN, SYGAGS (reference sequence). The CDR3 is 11 amino acids. Sorting of pooled cutaneous lymph node cells was based on CD4, CD8alpha, NKG2D, NKG2ACE and other markers. cDNA prepared by RNA extraction and subsequent reverse transcription served as the template for sequencing. Using immunoSEQ multiplex PCR, the repertoire was profiled, and TCRdb retains in-frame clones only, with some absent. The sample shows about 6,000 clones, no singletons; the ten largest hold 32%.

The chain is built from TRBV13-2 and TRBJ1-1; TRBD1 is a possible D gene (6 bases). The TCR comes from a C3H/HeJ mouse with alopecia areata. The strain bears MHC haplotype H2-k. Material: CD8+ T cells sorted from a lymph node. CDR3 sequence: CASGLRGEVFF. The DNA read from the CDR3 is TGTGCCAGCGGTCTCAGGGGA.